This T cell receptor (beta chain) was sequenced in a study of T cell responses to AZD1222 COVID-19 vaccine. This CDR3 is 14 amino acids long. The V gene end was trimmed by 5 bases and the J gene end by 6 bases; junction bases not matched to a gene: 8. In germline, CDR1 is SEHNR, CDR2 FQNEAQ (reference sequence). Sequenced by immunoSEQ multiplex PCR; TCRdb stores in-frame clones only, minus some. The profile shows 95,000 to 150,000 clones, about 90% of them singletons. The clonotype comes from an adult in good health. The source was peripheral blood, collected on day 0 of AZD1222 vaccination. The chain couples TRBV7-9 to TRBJ2-7, with 9 bases fitting TRBD2. CDR3 sequence reads: CASSAAGGPGEQYF. In DNA, the CDR3 is TGTGCCAGCAGCGCCGCGGGAGGGCCTGGCGAGCAGTACTTC.